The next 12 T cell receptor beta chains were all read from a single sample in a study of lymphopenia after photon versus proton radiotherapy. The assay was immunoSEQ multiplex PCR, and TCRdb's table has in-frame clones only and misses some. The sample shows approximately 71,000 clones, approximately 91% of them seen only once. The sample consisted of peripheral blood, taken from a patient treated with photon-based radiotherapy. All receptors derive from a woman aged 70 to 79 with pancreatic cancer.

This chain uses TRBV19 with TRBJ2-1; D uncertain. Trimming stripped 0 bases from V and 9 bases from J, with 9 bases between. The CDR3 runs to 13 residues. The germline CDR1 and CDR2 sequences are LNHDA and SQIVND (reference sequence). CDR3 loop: CASSIDPSVEQFF. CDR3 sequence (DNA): TGTGCCAGTAGTATAGACCCCTCGGTTGAGCAGTTCTTC.

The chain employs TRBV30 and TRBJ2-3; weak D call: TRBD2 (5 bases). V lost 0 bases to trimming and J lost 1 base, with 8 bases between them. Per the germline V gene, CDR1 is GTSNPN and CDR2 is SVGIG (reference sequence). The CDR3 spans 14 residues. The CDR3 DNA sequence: TGTGCCTGGAGTGTCGTGGGAGGCACAGATACGCAGTATTTT. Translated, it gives CAWSVVGGTDTQYF.

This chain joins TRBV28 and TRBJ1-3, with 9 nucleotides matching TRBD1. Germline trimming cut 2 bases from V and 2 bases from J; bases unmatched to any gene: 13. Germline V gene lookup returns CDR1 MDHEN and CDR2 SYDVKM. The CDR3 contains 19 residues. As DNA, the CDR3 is TGTGCCAGCAGTTTACGAAGCCGGGACAGGGTATATGCTGGAAACACCATATATTTT. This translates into CASSLRSRDRVYAGNTIYF.

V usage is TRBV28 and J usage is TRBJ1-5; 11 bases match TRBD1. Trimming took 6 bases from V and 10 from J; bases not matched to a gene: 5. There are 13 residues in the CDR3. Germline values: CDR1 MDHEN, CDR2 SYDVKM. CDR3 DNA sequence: TGTGCCAGCAGGGGACAGGGGGAAAGACCCCAGCATTTT. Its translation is CASRGQGERPQHF.

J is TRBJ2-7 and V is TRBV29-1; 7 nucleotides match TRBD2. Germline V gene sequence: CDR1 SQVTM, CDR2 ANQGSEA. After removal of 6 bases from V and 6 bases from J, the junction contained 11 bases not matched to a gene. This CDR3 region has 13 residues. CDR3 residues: CSVLADSLSEQYF. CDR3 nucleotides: TGCAGCGTCCTAGCGGACTCCCTCTCCGAGCAGTACTTC.

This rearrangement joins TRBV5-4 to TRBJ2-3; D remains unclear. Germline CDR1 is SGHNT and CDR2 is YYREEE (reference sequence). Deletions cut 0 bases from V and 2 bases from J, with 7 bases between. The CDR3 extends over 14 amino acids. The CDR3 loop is CASSLGLDTDTQYF. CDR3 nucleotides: TGTGCCAGCAGCTTGGGGCTAGACACAGATACGCAGTATTTT.

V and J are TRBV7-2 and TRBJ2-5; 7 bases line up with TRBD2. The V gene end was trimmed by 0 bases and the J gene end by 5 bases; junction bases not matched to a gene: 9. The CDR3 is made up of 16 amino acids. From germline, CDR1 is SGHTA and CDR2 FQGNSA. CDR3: CASSLAGTTVGETQYF. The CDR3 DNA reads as TGTGCCAGCAGCTTAGCCGGGACTACCGTCGGGGAGACCCAGTACTTC.

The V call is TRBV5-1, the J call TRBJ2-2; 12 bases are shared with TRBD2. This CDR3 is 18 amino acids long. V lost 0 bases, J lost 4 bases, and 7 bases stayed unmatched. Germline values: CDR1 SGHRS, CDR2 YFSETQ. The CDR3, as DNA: TGCGCCAGCAGCTTGGAACTAGCGGGAGGCCGAGGCACCGGGGAGCTGTTTTTT. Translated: CASSLELAGGRGTGELFF.

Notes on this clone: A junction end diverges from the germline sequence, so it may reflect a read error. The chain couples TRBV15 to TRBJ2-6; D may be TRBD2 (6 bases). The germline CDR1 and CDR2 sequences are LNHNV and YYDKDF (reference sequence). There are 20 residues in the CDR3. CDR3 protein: CATSGEPGDKKFAGANVLTF. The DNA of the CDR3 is TGTGCCACCAGCGGAGAACCGGGAGATAAAAAGTTCGCTGGGGCCAACGTCCTGACTTTC.

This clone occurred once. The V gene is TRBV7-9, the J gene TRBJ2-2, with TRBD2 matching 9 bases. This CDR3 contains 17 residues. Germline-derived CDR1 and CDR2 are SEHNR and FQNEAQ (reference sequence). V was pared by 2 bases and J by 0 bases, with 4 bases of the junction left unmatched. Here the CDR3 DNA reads TGTGCCAGCAGCTTAACTAGCGGGCGCTCGAACACCGGGGAGCTGTTTTTT. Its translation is CASSLTSGRSNTGELFF.

The CDR3 spells CASGRYSYEQYF. CDR3 in DNA: TGTGCCAGCGGCCGTTACTCCTACGAGCAGTACTTC. The J gene is TRBJ2-7, the V gene TRBV11-1; D is uncertain. Trimming shortened V by 8 bases and J by 0 bases, and 8 bases separated the two germline ends. Germline CDR1 reads SGHAT; CDR2 reads FQDESV (reference sequence). CDR3 length: 12 amino acids.

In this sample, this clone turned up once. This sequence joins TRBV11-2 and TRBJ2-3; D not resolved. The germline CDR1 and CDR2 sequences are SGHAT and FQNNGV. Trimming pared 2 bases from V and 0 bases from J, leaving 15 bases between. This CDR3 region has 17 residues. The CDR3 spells CASSLSGRPPSTDTQYF. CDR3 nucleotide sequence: TGTGCCAGCAGCTTAAGTGGGCGCCCACCGAGCACAGATACGCAGTATTTT. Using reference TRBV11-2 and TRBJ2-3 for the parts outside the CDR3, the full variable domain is EAGVAQSPRYKIIEKRQSVAFWCNPISGHATLYWYQQILGQGPKLLIQFQNNGVVDDSQLPKDRFSAERLKGVDSTLKIQPAKLEDSAVYLCASSLSGRPPSTDTQYFGPGTRLTVL.